A selection of T cell receptor beta chains follows, all from one sample in a study of blood T cell repertoires in COVID-19. Repertoires were generated with immunoSEQ multiplex PCR, while TCRdb's copy carries only in-frame clones and drops some. Among under 150,000 clones listed, 84% were seen once. Sequenced: PBMCs or T cells enriched from blood (not recorded which). The receptor set was obtained from a middle-aged man in a cohort exposed to, infected with or recovered from COVID-19 (not recorded which). Both conserved end residues are trimmed from each CDR3.

V gene	J gene	CDR3 protein
TRBV18	TRBJ2-4	ASSRQGTKNIQY
TRBV20-1	TRBJ2-7	SARDPPEQY
TRBV5-6	TRBJ1-6	ASSTTGSAYNSPLH
TRBV4-3	TRBJ1-1	ASSQDLGTVGLNTEAF
TRBV3-1/TRBV3-2	TRBJ2-5	ASSQDLAVAQY
TRBV28	TRBJ2-7	ASSSSGSYEQY
TRBV3-1/TRBV3-2	TRBJ2-3	ASSQSGTGGWTDTQY
TRBV6-5	TRBJ2-7	ASSRSGTHSYEQY
TRBV4-1	TRBJ1-5	ASSQGRDRYNQPQH
TRBV7-2	TRBJ1-2	ASSSYGSVVGYT
TRBV3-1/TRBV3-2	TRBJ1-1	ASSQDLARGTAF